Presented here are 8 T cell receptor beta chains from one specimen sequenced in a study of T cells in Graves' hyperthyroidism and ophthalmopathy. Using RNA transcripts as the source, TCR beta CDR3 regions were amplified. With the HTBI primer set, the TCR CDR3 went through a first round of RT-PCR. TCRdb redid the calling of the multiplex PCR reads with MiXCR, one entry per CDR3 protein. The sample includes under 450,000 distinct CDR3 sequences, roughly 13% seen only once; the top ten take less than 25%. The sample was blood. These receptors all stem from a man under 40 with Graves' hyperthyroidism that later progressed to Graves' ophthalmopathy.

In this sample, this clonotype turned up a few times. This chain uses TRBV16 with TRBJ2-3; D not resolved. This CDR3 comprises 14 residues. The V gene's germline CDR1 is KGHSY and CDR2 FQNENV. The V and J ends lost 3 bases and 4 bases respectively, with 11 bases between them. DNA for the CDR3: TGTGCCAGCAGCCATCCCGGGCAGTCAGATACGCAGTATTTT. Protein sequence: CASSHPGQSDTQYF. The full variable domain, with the rest looked up from reference TRBV16 and TRBJ2-3, is GEEVAQTPKHLVRGEGQKAKLYCAPIKGHSYVFWYQQVLKNEFKFLISFQNENVFDETGMPKERFSAKCLPNSPCSLEIQATKLEDSAVYFCASSHPGQSDTQYFGPGTRLTVL.

This clonotype showed up just a few times. This sequence joins TRBV6-5 and TRBJ1-1, with D maybe TRBD1 (5 bases). This CDR3 is 14 amino acids long. Deletions cut 2 bases from V and 7 bases from J, with 14 bases between. Germline V gene data show CDR1 as MNHEY and CDR2 as SVGAGI. CDR3 sequence: CASSYPGTHLEAFF. CDR3 nucleotides: TGTGCCAGCAGTTACCCTGGGACGCACCTTGAAGCTTTCTTT.

The sample holds many counts of this clonotype. This CDR3 reads CSARWGSTDTQYF. The CDR3 DNA follows: TGCAGTGCTAGATGGGGGAGCACAGATACGCAGTATTTT. The chain combines TRBV20-1 with TRBJ2-3; tentatively, D is TRBD1 or TRBD2 (5 bases each). Trimming took 2 bases from V and 0 from J, leaving 6 bases between them. The germline CDR1 and CDR2 sequences are DFQATT and SNEGSKA (reference sequence). The CDR3 has 13 residues.

This clonotype was counted at least ten times. The rearrangement uses TRBV7-9 and TRBJ2-3; 10 bases line up with TRBD2. Germline values: CDR1 SEHNR, CDR2 FQNEAQ (reference sequence). Losses at the gene ends were 8 bases for V and 1 base for J; bases not matched to a gene: 3. CDR3 length: 14 amino acids. The CDR3 spells CASGTSGGTDTQYF. The CDR3, as DNA: TGTGCCAGCGGAACTAGCGGGGGCACAGATACGCAGTATTTT.

This clonotype was picked up many times. The gene calls are TRBV27 and TRBJ1-5, with unresolved D. Trimming took off 3 bases at V and 6 bases at J, with 15 bases between the two ends. This CDR3 has 15 amino acids. Germline V gene data show CDR1 as MNHEY and CDR2 as SMNVEV (reference sequence). The CDR3 region is CASSFGPGWGQPQHF. The CDR3 nucleotides read TGTGCCAGCAGTTTCGGTCCAGGATGGGGTCAGCCCCAGCATTTT.

The sample holds many counts of this clonotype. V and J are TRBV11-2 and TRBJ2-3; 7 bases match TRBD2. Trimming cost V 5 bases and J 2 bases; bases outside gene matches: 7. The CDR3 extends over 15 amino acids. Germline V gene data show CDR1 as SGHAT and CDR2 as FQNNGV. The CDR3 DNA reads as TGTGCCAGCAGCAACCCTAGCGGACTCACAGATACGCAGTATTTT. It is translated as CASSNPSGLTDTQYF.

The chain employs TRBV24-1 and TRBJ2-1; D is possibly TRBD2 (5 bases). The ends were cut back, 4 bases at V and 10 bases at J, with 13 bases in the middle. The CDR3 extends over 13 amino acids. The germline CDR1 and CDR2 sequences are KGHDR and SFDVKD. The CDR3 sequence: CATSETRSKEQFF. The CDR3 DNA reads TGTGCCACCAGTGAAACTAGGTCGAAAGAGCAGTTCTTC.

This clonotype has just a few counts. The chain combines TRBV6-5 with TRBJ2-5; 9 bases line up with TRBD1. The trim removed 2 bases at V and 2 bases at J, leaving 6 bases unmatched. Germline CDR1 reads MNHEY; CDR2 reads SVGAGI. The CDR3 loop spans 16 amino acids. The CDR3 is CASSYRQGVYQETQYF. The CDR3 bases are TGTGCCAGCAGTTACCGACAGGGGGTGTATCAAGAGACCCAGTACTTC.